The 20 T cell receptor beta chains in this list originate from one sample, sequenced in a study of HIV-infected patients and healthy controls. TCRdb passed the 5' RACE reads through MiXCR, listing each CDR3 protein once. The sample records around 62,000 distinct CDR3 sequences, 15% to 20% being singletons. The specimen sequenced was CD4+ T cells from blood. The receptor source for this set is a human donor in good health.

The table lists this clonotype with many counts. The chain links TRBV11-2 to TRBJ2-2, with 9 bases matching TRBD2. The germline CDR1 and CDR2 sequences are SGHAT and FQNNGV. J gave up 1 base and V 5 bases, and 2 bases lay outside the gene matches. The CDR3 runs to 15 residues. The CDR3 loop reads CASSILAGNTGELFF. Here the CDR3 DNA reads TGTGCCAGCAGCATACTAGCGGGGAACACCGGGGAGCTGTTTTTT.

This clonotype was found many times. The CDR3 nucleotides are TGTGCCAGCAGCCCCAAAGCGGGACTGAACACCGGGGAGCTGTTTTTT. It encodes CASSPKAGLNTGELFF. The rearrangement uses TRBV7-3 and TRBJ2-2; 7 positions agree with TRBD2. The length of the CDR3 is 16 residues. Germline V gene sequence: CDR1 SGHTA, CDR2 FQGTGA. Germline trimming cut 5 bases from V and 1 base from J; bases unmatched to any gene: 7.

This clonotype was observed many times. The V and J genes are TRBV20-1 and TRBJ2-7; D is perhaps TRBD1 (5 bases). The CDR3 has 15 residues. The germline V and J ends were trimmed by 0 bases and 0 bases, with 12 bases remaining between them. Germline CDR1 reads DFQATT; CDR2 reads SNEGSKA (reference sequence). The CDR3 bases are TGCAGTGCTAGAGATTCGACAGCCTACTCCTACGAGCAGTACTTC. Translating gives CSARDSTAYSYEQYF.

The V call is TRBV12-3 or TRBV12-4, the J call TRBJ2-7; 9 bases map to TRBD2. Trimming at V came to 3 bases and at J to 5 bases, leaving 8 bases not matched to a gene. The CDR3 runs 15 residues. The CDR3 spells CASSFWGSGSHEQYF. The CDR3 region has the DNA TGTGCCAGCAGTTTCTGGGGTAGCGGGAGCCACGAGCAGTACTTC.

The rearrangement uses TRBV20-1 and TRBJ1-6; D remains ambiguous. The CDR3 totals 13 residues. V lost 3 bases to trimming and J lost 3 bases, with 6 bases between them. The germline V gene has CDR1 DFQATT and CDR2 SNEGSKA (reference sequence). The CDR3 bases are TGCAGTGCTAGTGGCAGCTATAATTCACCCCTCCACTTT. It codes for CSASGSYNSPLHF.

The chain links TRBV4-2 to TRBJ1-4; TRBD1 might be the D (6 bases). The V gene's germline CDR1 is LGHNA and CDR2 YNFKEQ. CDR3 length: 19 amino acids. Trimming removed 4 bases from V and 3 bases from J, with 24 bases in between. The CDR3 coding sequence is TGTGCCAGCAGCCCCCGCCTTCTTGACAGGACGGCCGCTAATGAAAAACTGTTTTTT. This sequence encodes CASSPRLLDRTAANEKLFF.

This chain links TRBV6-5 with TRBJ2-2; D is ambiguous. CDR3 length: 13 amino acids. CDR1 MNHEY and CDR2 SVGAGI come from the germline V gene. V lost 5 bases and J lost 3, with 7 bases in between. The CDR3: CASSNTDTGELFF. For the CDR3, the DNA is TGTGCCAGCAGTAACACCGACACCGGGGAGCTGTTTTTT.

This clonotype is labeled as medium-sized. The rearrangement links TRBV6-6 to TRBJ2-1, with D unresolved. This CDR3 region has 14 residues. Trimming took 0 bases from V and 9 from J, leaving 12 bases between them. The germline V gene has CDR1 MNHNY and CDR2 SVGAGI (reference sequence). DNA of the CDR3: TGTGCCAGCAGTTACTCGTATTCGGTAGCTGAGCAGTTCTTC. Residues: CASSYSYSVAEQFF.

This clonotype was recorded at least ten times. The chain has TRBV6-5 and TRBJ2-1, with D perhaps matching TRBD2 (6 bases). V gave up 7 bases and J gave up 3 bases, with 16 bases separating them. In germline, CDR1 is MNHEY, CDR2 SVGAGI. The CDR3 length is 15 residues. DNA of the CDR3: TGTGCCAGCAATACGGGGGTCCCCCGCTACAATGAGCAGTTCTTC. It specifies CASNTGVPRYNEQFF.

There are many counts of this clonotype. The rearrangement links TRBV9 to TRBJ1-1; D is uncertain. CDR1 is SGDLS and CDR2 is YYNGEE in the germline V gene. The CDR3 covers 13 residues. V lost 1 base and J 5 bases, leaving 9 bases between the germline ends. CDR3 sequence: CASSVTVGTEAFF. The CDR3, as DNA: TGTGCCAGCAGCGTAACGGTGGGGACTGAAGCTTTCTTT.

In its sample, this clonotype was seen a few times. The chain employs TRBV6-6 and TRBJ2-3, with D maybe TRBD2 (5 bases). The CDR3 has 16 residues. Germline V gene sequence: CDR1 MNHNY, CDR2 SVGAGI (reference sequence). V lost 2 bases, J lost 8 bases, and 20 bases lay in between. The CDR3 sequence: CASSYATYTSGGTQYF. The CDR3 DNA reads as TGTGCCAGCAGTTACGCGACCTACACTAGTGGCGGTACGCAGTATTTT.

This clonotype has only a few counts. The chain joins TRBV4-1 to TRBJ2-3, with 10 bases identical to TRBD1. The CDR3 contains 16 residues. Germline CDR1 is MGHRA and CDR2 is YSYEKL. Unmatched junction bases numbered 7, after V lost 4 bases and J lost 3 bases. The CDR3 region is CASSLLGQGVTDTQYF. DNA of the CDR3: TGCGCCAGCAGCCTACTCGGACAGGGGGTTACAGATACGCAGTATTTT.

The J gene is TRBJ2-2, the V gene TRBV12-3 or TRBV12-4, with no clear D. Trimming shortened V by 8 bases and J by 1 base, and 8 bases separated the two germline ends. This CDR3 contains 13 residues. The CDR3 protein is CASFNGNTGELFF. CDR3 sequence (DNA): TGTGCCAGCTTTAATGGGAACACCGGGGAGCTGTTTTTT.

This clonotype was counted ten times or more. V and J are TRBV7-9 and TRBJ2-3; 9 nucleotides align to TRBD1. The J segment lost 2 bases and the V segment lost 3 bases, leaving 6 bases of the junction unmatched. The CDR3 extends over 16 amino acids. CDR1 is SEHNR and CDR2 is FQNEAQ in the germline V gene (reference sequence). The DNA for the CDR3 is TGTGCCAGCAGCTTCTCCGGGACAGGGATCACAGATACGCAGTATTTT. Its protein product is CASSFSGTGITDTQYF.

This clonotype was observed many times. The genes are TRBV7-9 and TRBJ2-2, with 10 positions matching TRBD2. The CDR3 is 15 amino acids. Germline V CDR1 and CDR2: SEHNR, FQNEAQ (reference sequence). Trimming took 4 bases from V and 1 from J; bases not matched to a gene: 0. CDR3 region: CASSSSGGNTGELFF. CDR3 nucleotides: TGTGCCAGCAGCTCTAGCGGGGGGAACACCGGGGAGCTGTTTTTT.

This clonotype has at least ten counts. The chain carries TRBV25-1 and TRBJ2-1; 7 bases map to TRBD1. Trimming removed 8 bases from V and 1 base from J; junction bases left unmatched: 5. The V gene's germline CDR1 is MGHDK and CDR2 SYGVNS. CDR3 size: 14 residues. The CDR3 coding sequence is TGTGCCAGCCTTCCGGGACAGTCCTACAATGAGCAGTTCTTC. It translates to CASLPGQSYNEQFF.

This clonotype came up many times. This sequence joins TRBV6-5 and TRBJ2-4; possibly TRBD1 for D (8 bases). Germline V lookup: CDR1 MNHEY, CDR2 SVGAGI. Trimming removed 8 bases at V and 8 bases at J, with 16 bases between. CDR3 length: 13 residues. The CDR3 protein is CASSDRGGDIQYF. CDR3 DNA sequence: TGTGCCAGCTCCGACAGGGGAGGGGACATTCAGTACTTC.

There are a few counts of this clonotype. The chain joins TRBV5-1 to TRBJ2-3, with 12 bases fitting TRBD1. V lost 3 bases, J lost 3 bases, and 5 bases stayed unmatched. The germline gives CDR1 SGHRS, CDR2 YFSETQ. The CDR3 extends over 16 amino acids. The CDR3 region has the DNA TGCGCCAGCAGCTGGGACAGGGGGCGTGTAACAGATACGCAGTATTTT. Protein: CASSWDRGRVTDTQYF.

This clonotype appeared a few times. The CDR3 DNA follows: TGTGCCAGCAGCCCGTGGACGGACCAAGAGACCCAGTACTTC. Translated, it gives CASSPWTDQETQYF. The V gene is TRBV5-4, the J gene TRBJ2-5, with no clear D. Germline V gene sequence: CDR1 SGHNT, CDR2 YYREEE (reference sequence). This CDR3 has 14 residues. V was cut by 4 bases and J by 0 bases, with 10 bases left in between.

The V gene is TRBV9, the J gene TRBJ2-1; 8 nucleotides line up with TRBD2. CDR1 and CDR2 (germline): SGDLS, YYNGEE. The V and J ends lost 4 bases and 7 bases, in that order; junction bases with no gene match: 10. This CDR3 has 15 amino acids. CDR3 nucleotide sequence: TGTGCCAGCAGCCCACGAGCGGGAGTGGGGAATGAGCAGTTCTTC. This gives the protein CASSPRAGVGNEQFF.